This T cell receptor (beta chain) emerged from a study of regulatory T cells in long-lasting Graves disease. Study-level results: Sample size was small, which may have lowered accuracy.

Combining iRepertoire HTBI primers with Arm-PCR of CDR3 regions, the authors built TCR beta libraries. One entry per CDR3 protein results from TCRdb running MiXCR on the multiplex PCR reads. The repertoire holds about 560,000 distinct CDR3 sequences, with 15% to 20% as singletons. Germline values: CDR1 SEHNR, CDR2 FQNEAQ (reference sequence). Between the trimmed V and J ends, which lost 5 bases and 5 bases, there was a span of 16 bases. There are 14 residues in the CDR3. Notes on this clonotype: The target antigen is unknown.

Time point here: newly diagnosed GD, antithyroid drugs for less than 3 months. RNA from PBMCs was the source of the TCR library. The data also belong to a second study, concerning T cells in Graves' hyperthyroidism and ophthalmopathy.

The clonotype was recovered from a man aged 18-30 years with Graves disease. The genes are TRBV7-9 and TRBJ2-7; the D is unclear. Sequenced here: peripheral blood mononuclear cells (PBMCs), sampled at new diagnosis, from a patient treated with antithyroid drugs. CDR3 region: CASSRIPGRDEQYF. CDR3 in DNA: TGTGCCAGCAGCCGGATACCAGGAAGGGACGAGCAGTACTTC.